These T cell receptor beta chains were read from a single sample in a study of beta chain features in type 1 diabetes. Libraries were prepared by immunoSEQ multiplex PCR; TCRdb keeps only in-frame clonotypes and omits some of them. The sample holds 350,000 to 450,000 clones, over 12% seen once. Sequenced material: naive CD4+ T cells from blood. These receptors were obtained from a woman under 30 in good health. CDR3s include the opening cysteine and the closing phenylalanine or tryptophan. Fields, in order: J gene, V gene, clone size, D gene, CDR3 DNA, CDR3 protein. The D gene is left open where the match is weak. Only some rows state a clone size, as once, few, many or a class for expanded clones.

j_gene: TRBJ2-1; v_gene: TRBV5-1; abundance: -; d_gene: -; CDR3nt: TGCGCCAGCAGCTCTGACATTGGAACGCAGTTCTTC; CDR3aa: CASSSDIGTQFF
j_gene: TRBJ2-1; v_gene: TRBV7-2; abundance: -; d_gene: -; CDR3nt: TGTGCCAGCAGCTTAAGCCCAGGGCTCCCCTACAATGAGCAGTTCTTC; CDR3aa: CASSLSPGLPYNEQFF
j_gene: TRBJ1-5; v_gene: TRBV6-1; abundance: -; d_gene: -; CDR3nt: TGTGCCAGCAGCGGAGGGTGGAATCAGCCCCAGCATTTT; CDR3aa: CASSGGWNQPQHF
j_gene: TRBJ2-7; v_gene: TRBV5-1; abundance: -; d_gene: TRBD1; CDR3nt: TGCGCCAGCAGCTTCCACAGGGACAGGGGCGACCACGAGCAGTACTTC; CDR3aa: CASSFHRDRGDHEQYF
j_gene: TRBJ1-1; v_gene: TRBV28; abundance: few; d_gene: -; CDR3nt: TGTGCCAGCAGTTCGCCAGGGGCCGGCACTGAAGCTTTCTTT; CDR3aa: CASSSPGAGTEAFF
j_gene: TRBJ2-7; v_gene: TRBV25-1; abundance: few; d_gene: -; CDR3nt: TGTGCCAGCAGTGAATATGGGGGGACAGCGAGCTACGAGCAGTACTTC; CDR3aa: CASSEYGGTASYEQYF
j_gene: TRBJ1-1; v_gene: TRBV29-1; abundance: -; d_gene: -; CDR3nt: TGCAGCCCACGGGAAACCACTGAAGCTTTCTTT; CDR3aa: CSPRETTEAFF
j_gene: TRBJ2-2; v_gene: TRBV25-1; abundance: -; d_gene: -; CDR3nt: TGTGCCAGCACTAACCAAGCGGGCCCCACCGGGGAGCTGTTTTTT; CDR3aa: CASTNQAGPTGELFF
j_gene: TRBJ1-3; v_gene: TRBV29-1; abundance: -; d_gene: TRBD1; CDR3nt: TGCAGCGTTGCCGGACAGGGACGGAACACCATATATTTT; CDR3aa: CSVAGQGRNTIYF
j_gene: TRBJ1-5; v_gene: TRBV30; abundance: -; d_gene: -; CDR3nt: TGTGCCTGGACACGGGAGTTCAATCAGCCCCAGCATTTT; CDR3aa: CAWTREFNQPQHF
j_gene: TRBJ1-2; v_gene: TRBV6-6; abundance: -; d_gene: -; CDR3nt: TGTGCCAGCACCCCCCGCCAGCAGGGCAGCTATGGCTACACCTTC; CDR3aa: CASTPRQQGSYGYTF
j_gene: TRBJ1-2; v_gene: TRBV27; abundance: once; d_gene: -; CDR3nt: TGTGCCAGCAGTCGTATAACAGGGACTGGCTACACCTTC; CDR3aa: CASSRITGTGYTF
j_gene: TRBJ1-1; v_gene: TRBV9; abundance: few; d_gene: -; CDR3nt: TGTGCCAGCAGCGGAGAACAGGACGTGAAAACTGAAGCTTTCTTT; CDR3aa: CASSGEQDVKTEAFF
j_gene: TRBJ1-5; v_gene: TRBV6-5; abundance: few; d_gene: TRBD1; CDR3nt: TGTGCCAGCAGTAGGGACAGGGGAAATCAGCCCCAGCATTTT; CDR3aa: CASSRDRGNQPQHF
j_gene: TRBJ1-3; v_gene: TRBV30; abundance: once; d_gene: -; CDR3nt: TGTGCCTGGAACCTCGACAGGTTCTTCTCTGGAAACACCATATATTTT; CDR3aa: CAWNLDRFFSGNTIYF
j_gene: TRBJ2-7; v_gene: TRBV5-1; abundance: few; d_gene: -; CDR3nt: TGCGCCAGCAGGGGTACAGAGAAATACGAGCAGTACTTC; CDR3aa: CASRGTEKYEQYF
j_gene: TRBJ1-5; v_gene: TRBV14; abundance: -; d_gene: -; CDR3nt: TGTGCCACCACCCTATTGCCCCAGCATTTT; CDR3aa: CATTLLPQHF
j_gene: TRBJ2-4; v_gene: TRBV6-1; abundance: few; d_gene: -; CDR3nt: TGTGCCAGCAGTGAAGGTATCGGCCCTAGGGCCAAAAACATTCAGTACTTC; CDR3aa: CASSEGIGPRAKNIQYF